This T cell receptor beta chain was sequenced for a study of PD-L1 blockade in urothelial cancer. Study-wide context: Males with bladder-origin urothelial cancer made up about 85% of the roughly 30 patients.

Only in-frame clones appear in the TCRdb table, and some are missing; sequencing was by immunoSEQ multiplex PCR. The sample includes approximately 40,000 clones, approximately 86% of them seen just once. Time point meaning: peripheral blood 6 weeks after treatment start. Anywhere from 1 to 8 samples came from each patient, spanning pretreatment and on-treatment. This clone was counted a few times. The length of the CDR3 is 18 residues. V shed 4 bases and J 1 base; nucleotides not matched to a gene: 13. Germline V lookup: CDR1 SGHAT, CDR2 FQNNGV. This sequence joins TRBV11-2 and TRBJ1-3; TRBD1 matches at 7 bases. The sequences come from PBMCs, collected around atezolizumab (anti-PD-L1) treatment. This sequence was found in a man aged 55 to 70 with urothelial cancer. The DNA of the CDR3 is TGTGCCAGCAGCTCCCTGAGGGCAGGGGGAAGATCTGGAAACACCATATATTTT. It codes for CASSSLRAGGRSGNTIYF.